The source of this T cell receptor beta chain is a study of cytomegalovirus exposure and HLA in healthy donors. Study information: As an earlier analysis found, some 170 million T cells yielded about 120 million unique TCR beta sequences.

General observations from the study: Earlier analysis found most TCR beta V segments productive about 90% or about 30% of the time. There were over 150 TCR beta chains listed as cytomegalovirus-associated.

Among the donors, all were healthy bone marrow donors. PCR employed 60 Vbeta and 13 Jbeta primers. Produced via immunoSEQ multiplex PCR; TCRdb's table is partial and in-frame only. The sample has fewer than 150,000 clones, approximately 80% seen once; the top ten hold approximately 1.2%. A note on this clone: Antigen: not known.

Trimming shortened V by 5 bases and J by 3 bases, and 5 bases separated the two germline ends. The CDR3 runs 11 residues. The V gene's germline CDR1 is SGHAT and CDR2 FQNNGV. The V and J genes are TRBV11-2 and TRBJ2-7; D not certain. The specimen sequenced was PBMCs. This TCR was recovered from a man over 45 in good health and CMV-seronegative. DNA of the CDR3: TGTGCCAGCAGCCCCCTCTACGAGCAGTACTTC. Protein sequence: CASSPLYEQYF.